One TCR beta chain is described in this entry. Its antigen has not been determined. Per-nucleotide qualities are absent, and no much larger clonotype sits a single base away. The immunoSEQ Assay, a bias-controlled multiplex PCR, was used to amplify TCRbeta CDR3 regions from genomic DNA. Turning to the authors' computational methods: The number of nucleated cells in each sample was estimated from the amplification of reference gene primers within the assay. Sequence reads were collapsed and filtered to measure the absolute abundance of every unique TCRbeta CDR3 rearrangement. For each sample, productive Simpson clonality was calculated as the square root of Simpson's diversity index across productive rearrangements. TCRdb re-hosts the immuneACCESS table, in-frame sequences only. Its copies lack some clones; in the studies checked, an unresolved V gene accounts for under half of them, and the cause for the rest is not known. V, J and clone size derive from that table, while D and trimming were established from the DNA sequence. This sample gives 150,000 or so clones in total; less than 90% of them show up just once. Over 12% of the sample belongs to the ten largest clones.

Whole blood was collected in K2EDTA tubes by collaborating institutions according to the institutions' own protocols. For TCRbeta analysis, collaborator samples were shipped as frozen whole blood, as isolated PBMCs, or as DNA extracted from either sample type. These data are taken from a study of blood T cell repertoires in COVID-19 (dated by TCRdb to the early 2020s). With regard to the full study: Samples from collaborators originated in the United States, Italy and Spain and spanned both the acute and convalescent phases of COVID-19. The prospective study material was composed of cDNA or gDNA derived from T cells, B-cell-depleted T cells, or PBMCs. The dataset comprised deeply sampled blood TCRbeta repertoires from subjects exposed to, actively infected with, or recovered from COVID-19. A freely available public database, intended as a resource for researchers studying the immune response to SARS-CoV-2, is where the repertoires were released. The samples were drawn from two sources: the first 160 participants of the ongoing ImmuneRACE study, and fewer than 1,500 subjects contributed by 6 global collaborators. The sample metadata nearly always contained a de-identified subject ID, COVID-19 status, age in years and sex. HLA class I and class II types, where available, came from metadata supplied by the sample provider rather than from assay-based typing. Overall study results and their limits: The amount of clinical and demographic metadata varied by source and participant and was provided uncurated.

The CDR3 goes from the cysteine to the phenylalanine over 17 residues. The sequence is cut down to CDR3 DNA, 51 bases in frame from base 1. The germline V gene (reference sequence) specifies LNHDA as CDR1 and SQIVND as CDR2. V is reduced by 4 bases and J by 3 bases, leaving a spacing of 19 bases between them. This TCR was recovered from a young man with active or convalescent COVID-19. Rearrangement joined TRBV19 to TRBJ1-5; the D region possibly corresponds to TRBD1 (5 bases align). Material for sequencing was peripheral blood. CDR3 reads: CASSTTVGREVNQPQHF. The DNA sequence is as follows: TGTGCCAGTAGTACCACCGTGGGCAGGGAAGTCAATCAGCCCCAGCATTTT.